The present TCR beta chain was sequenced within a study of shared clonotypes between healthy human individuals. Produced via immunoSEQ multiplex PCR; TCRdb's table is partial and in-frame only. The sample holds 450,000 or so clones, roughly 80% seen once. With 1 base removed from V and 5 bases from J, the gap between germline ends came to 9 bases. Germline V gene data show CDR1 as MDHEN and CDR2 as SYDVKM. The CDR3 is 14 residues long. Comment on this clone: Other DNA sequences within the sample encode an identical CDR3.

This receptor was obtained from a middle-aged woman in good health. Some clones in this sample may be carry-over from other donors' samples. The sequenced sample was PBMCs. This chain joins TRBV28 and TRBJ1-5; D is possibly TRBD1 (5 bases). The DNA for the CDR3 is TGTGCCAGCAGTTTATCCGACAGACATCAGCCCCAGCATTTT. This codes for CASSLSDRHQPQHF.